Described below is a single T cell receptor (beta chain) sequence and its context. Its specificity is unknown. The data originate from a study of CXCR3-negative and CXCR3-positive naive CD8 T cells. Study-level information: The libraries yielded around 140 million TRB reads, about 1.5 +/- 0.3 million each. Study-level points and caveats: TCR strength was inferred from TRB CDR3 properties, while surface CD5 was comparable between naive subsets. Unlike memory cells, which differed, naive CXCR3-negative and CXCR3-positive cells had similar TRBV-TRBJ usage.

Definition of naive CD8+ T cells rested on a CD45RO-CCR7+CD27+CD95- profile. Each TRB cDNA library was prepared by 5' RACE (with UMI labels). One entry per CDR3 protein, without DNA, is what TCRdb gives after re-calling the 5' RACE reads. Recorded here are 150,000 or so distinct CDR3 sequences; the top ten clones represent less than 0.55%. This TCR came from a human donor in good health. Some clones in this sample may be carry-over from other donors' samples. The sequenced sample was naive CXCR3- CD8+ T cells from blood. Subset here: CD45RO-CCR7+CD27+CD95- naive CD8+ T cells lacking CXCR3 (TNR3-).

CDR3 sequence reads: CASSARGISGQETQYF. This chain joins TRBV13 and TRBJ2-5; TCRdb lists TRBD2, though no DNA is available to test this call. The CDR3 sequence is 16 residues long. Germline assignment: CDR1 PRHDT and CDR2 FYEKMQ (reference sequence).